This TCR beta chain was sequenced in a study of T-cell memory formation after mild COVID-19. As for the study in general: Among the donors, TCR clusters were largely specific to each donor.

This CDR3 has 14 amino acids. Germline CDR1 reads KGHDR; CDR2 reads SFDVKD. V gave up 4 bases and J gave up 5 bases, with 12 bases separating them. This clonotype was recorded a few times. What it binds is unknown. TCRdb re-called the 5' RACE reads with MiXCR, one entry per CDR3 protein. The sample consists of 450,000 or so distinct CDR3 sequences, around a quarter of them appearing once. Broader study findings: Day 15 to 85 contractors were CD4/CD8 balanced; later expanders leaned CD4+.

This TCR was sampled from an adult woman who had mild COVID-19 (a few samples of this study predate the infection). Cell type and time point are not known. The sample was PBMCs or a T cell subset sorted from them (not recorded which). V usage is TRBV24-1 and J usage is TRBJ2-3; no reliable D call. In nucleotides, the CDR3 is TGTGCCACCAGTGACGTCTCCCTAGGAGATACGCAGTATTTT. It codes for CATSDVSLGDTQYF.